These T cell receptor beta chains were read from a single sample in a study of blood T cells in healthy people across ages. Each CDR3 protein is one row after TCRdb ran MiXCR on the 5' RACE reads. The sample consists of approximately 800,000 distinct CDR3 sequences, 62% of them appearing once. The sequenced material came from blood. All receptors derive from a man aged 30-40 years in good health. Each CDR3 is given with its conserved first and last residue. The D gene is left open where the match is weak. Clone size is not always given. Where it is, it says once, few, many or a class for expanded clones.

J | V | size | D | DNA | CDR3
TRBJ1-2 | TRBV18 | - | - | TGTGCCAGCTCACCAGGGTCGACCCGGGGGGGCTACACCTTC | CASSPGSTRGGYTF
TRBJ2-7 | TRBV7-2 | - | - | TGTGCCAGCAGCTTAGCGGTGACAGGTAATCAATACGAGCAGTACTTC | CASSLAVTGNQYEQYF
TRBJ2-7 | TRBV29-1 | - | - | TGCAGCATCGAGCTGACAGATTCCTACGAGCAGTACTTC | CSIELTDSYEQYF
TRBJ1-6 | TRBV20-1 | - | - | TGCAGTGCTAGAGTCCCCGCGGACGGACGCTCACCCCTCCACTTT | CSARVPADGRSPLHF
TRBJ2-5 | TRBV29-1 | once | - | TGCAGCGTTGATCGGGACAACCTTAAAGAGACCCAGTACTTC | CSVDRDNLKETQYF
TRBJ2-3 | TRBV20-1 | - | - | TGCAGTGCTAGATCATCGGGCACAGATACGCAGTATTTT | CSARSSGTDTQYF
TRBJ2-7 | TRBV5-1 | - | TRBD1 | TGCGCCAGCAGCCCGGCCGGGGACAGGGGAACCCCTTACGAGCAGTACTTC | CASSPAGDRGTPYEQYF
TRBJ2-1 | TRBV11-2 | - | TRBD2 | TGTGCCAGCAGCCGCCGGACTAGCGGGAGGAATGAGCAGTTCTTC | CASSRRTSGRNEQFF
TRBJ1-3 | TRBV4-1 | - | - | TGCGCCAGCAGCCAAGGAACGGCGTACGGAAACACCATATATTTT | CASSQGTAYGNTIYF
TRBJ2-5 | TRBV12-3/TRBV12-4 | - | - | TGTGCCAGCAGCCGGGGTCCGGAGACCCAGTACTTC | CASSRGPETQYF
TRBJ2-1 | TRBV20-1 | - | - | TGCAGTGCTACCCGGGGGGCCACCTACAATGAGCAGTTCTTC | CSATRGATYNEQFF
TRBJ2-5 | TRBV30 | - | TRBD1 | TGTGCCTGGAGGGCCGGGACAGTTTATGGTGAGCAGTACTTC | CAWRAGTVYGEQYF
TRBJ2-1 | TRBV7-8 | - | - | TGTGCCAGCAGCGTCGTTGGCGTTGGGGTCTCACTTGACAATGAGCAGTTCTTC | CASSVVGVGVSLDNEQFF
TRBJ2-5 | TRBV4-2 | once | TRBD2 | TGTGCCAGCAGCCAAGATGGGGGAGGGCAAGAGACCCAGTACTTC | CASSQDGGGQETQYF
TRBJ2-7 | TRBV20-1 | - | TRBD1 | TGCAGTGCTAGTGACAGGGGACACTACGAGCAGTACTTC | CSASDRGHYEQYF
TRBJ2-3 | TRBV27 | - | TRBD1 | TGTGCCAGCAGTCCCCTCCCTCGGACAGGTGGCACAGATACGCAGTATTTT | CASSPLPRTGGTDTQYF
TRBJ2-5 | TRBV6-6 | - | TRBD2 | TGTGCCATCCGCGGGGGGCAGTACCAAGAGACCCAGTACTTC | CAIRGGQYQETQYF
TRBJ2-3 | TRBV6-5 | once | - | TGTGCCAGCAGTTGGGGGGCGAGGGGCACAGATACGCAGTATTTT | CASSWGARGTDTQYF
TRBJ2-5 | TRBV5-1 | few | - | TGCGCCAGCAGCCAGGGGACGGGGGGAAAGTACCAAGAGACCCAGTACTTC | CASSQGTGGKYQETQYF
TRBJ2-1 | TRBV4-2 | - | TRBD2 | TGTGCCAGCAGCCCCACCGGCGGGGGGATCTACAATGAGCAGTTCTTC | CASSPTGGGIYNEQFF
TRBJ2-5 | TRBV20-1 | - | TRBD2 | TGCAGTGCGATTAGCGGGGGGGAAGCGGGAGAGACCCAGTACTTC | CSAISGGEAGETQYF
TRBJ2-7 | TRBV7-2 | - | - | TGTGCCAGCAGCCCGTCCCCGGACAGTTCCTACGAGCAGTACTTC | CASSPSPDSSYEQYF
TRBJ2-7 | TRBV20-1 | - | TRBD1 | TGCAGTGCTAGAGATCCCCTAGGGACAGAGGCCTACTACGAGCAGTACTTC | CSARDPLGTEAYYEQYF
TRBJ1-4 | TRBV12-3/TRBV12-4 | - | - | TGTGCCAGAAGTAAGGGCCAAGTGATGTTCGAAAAACTGTTTTTT | CARSKGQVMFEKLFF
TRBJ2-7 | TRBV20-1 | - | - | TGCAGTGCTAGTGCCGCGCCTGGGGTGAAGTACGAGCAGTACTTC | CSASAAPGVKYEQYF
TRBJ2-1 | TRBV7-2 | - | - | TGTGCCAGCAGCTTAGCCGGCGGGGCCGCCGCCTACAATGAGCAGTTCTTC | CASSLAGGAAAYNEQFF
TRBJ2-5 | TRBV29-1 | few | TRBD1 | TGCAGCGTCTACAGGACAGGGGGCGAGGGAGAGACCCAGTACTTC | CSVYRTGGEGETQYF
TRBJ2-6 | TRBV5-1 | - | - | TGCGCCAGCAGCTCCCACCCGGAGGGTGGGCCTTCTGGGGCCAACGTCCTGACTTTC | CASSSHPEGGPSGANVLTF
TRBJ2-5 | TRBV27 | few | - | TGTGCCAGCAGTTTTGAAGAAAACCAAGAGACCCAGTACTTC | CASSFEENQETQYF
TRBJ2-2 | TRBV7-6 | - | - | TGTGCCAGCAGCGCCCGACAGGTCGCGAACACCGGGGAGCTGTTTTTT | CASSARQVANTGELFF
TRBJ1-6 | TRBV12-3/TRBV12-4 | few | - | TGTGCCAGCAGCCCAGGACGGGGTAGTTCACCCCTCCACTTT | CASSPGRGSSPLHF
TRBJ2-3 | TRBV13 | - | - | TGTGCCAGCACCTCTCCGGGGGAAGATACGCAGTATTTT | CASTSPGEDTQYF
TRBJ2-1 | TRBV29-1 | few | TRBD1 | TGCAGCGGCGACAGGGGGCGCAATGAGCAGTTCTTC | CSGDRGRNEQFF
TRBJ2-1 | TRBV27 | - | - | TGTGCCAGCAGCCGGGGGTTTTACAATGAGCAGTTCTTC | CASSRGFYNEQFF
TRBJ2-7 | TRBV28 | once | - | TGTGCCAGCAGTTTTCCGCAGGGGAGCTCCTACGAGCAGTACTTC | CASSFPQGSSYEQYF
TRBJ2-7 | TRBV10-3 | - | TRBD2 | TGTGCCATCAGTGAAGCGGGGGCCGTTTACGAGCAGTACTTC | CAISEAGAVYEQYF
TRBJ2-1 | TRBV5-1 | - | TRBD2 | TGCGCCAGCAGCTCAAACGGGGGGGCGAGTGGGGATGAGCAGTTCTTC | CASSSNGGASGDEQFF
TRBJ1-5 | TRBV25-1 | - | - | TGTGCCAGCAGTGAATCACGTCAAAACAATCAGCCCCAGCATTTT | CASSESRQNNQPQHF
TRBJ1-5 | TRBV10-3 | once | - | TGTGCCATCAGTGAGCTTGACAGCAATCAGCCCCAGCATTTT | CAISELDSNQPQHF
TRBJ2-7 | TRBV6-2/TRBV6-3 | - | TRBD2 | TGTGCCAGTTGGGGGGGTGGACTCTACGAGCAGTACTTC | CASWGGGLYEQYF
TRBJ2-5 | TRBV20-1 | - | TRBD2 | TGCAGTGCTAGAGATGTGACTAGCGGGCTCTCCCAAGAGACCCAGTACTTC | CSARDVTSGLSQETQYF